The clone carrying this T cell receptor beta chain was seen just once. Its antigen is as yet unknown. This specimen belongs to a study of radiotherapy plus CTLA-4 blockade in lung cancer. Study overall: In around 17% of patients, objective responses were seen; roughly 30% had disease control.

Study-level findings and limits: Blood TCR clones of tumor origin expanded after radiotherapy plus ipilimumab.

Libraries were prepared by immunoSEQ multiplex PCR; TCRdb keeps only in-frame clonotypes and omits some of them. The sample has about 28,000 clones; over 60% are singletons. This sample comprised peripheral blood, obtained from a patient treated with radiotherapy plus ipilimumab. This receptor was identified in a human donor with non-small cell lung cancer that progressed on radiotherapy plus ipilimumab.

Written as DNA, the CDR3 is TGTGCCAGCAGCGTAGCCCTAGGGGATACGCAGTATTTT. Translated, it gives CASSVALGDTQYF. This chain links TRBV9 with TRBJ2-3; D gene uncertain. V was pared by 0 bases and J by 6 bases, with 8 bases between. The CDR3 has 13 amino acids. CDR1 is SGDLS, CDR2 YYNGEE, per germline.